Each of the 19 T cell receptor beta chains below was sequenced from the same sample in a study of blood T cell repertoires in COVID-19. The assay was immunoSEQ multiplex PCR, and TCRdb's table has in-frame clones only and misses some. The sample consists of fewer than 40,000 clones, about 80% of them appearing once. Sequencing was done on a sample of peripheral blood. The source of these receptors is an elderly man with acute or convalescent COVID-19.

V usage is TRBV27 and J usage is TRBJ1-4; 7 bases agree with TRBD1. CDR3 length equals 16 residues. The germline CDR1 and CDR2 sequences are MNHEY and SMNVEV (reference sequence). V lost 5 bases to trimming and J lost 4 bases; unmatched junction nucleotides: 10. CDR3 sequence reads: CASSPSRDSFNEKLFF. CDR3 DNA sequence: TGTGCCAGCAGTCCTAGCCGGGACAGTTTTAATGAAAAACTGTTTTTT.

The genes are TRBV28 and TRBJ1-1, with D unclear. The CDR3 has 15 residues. Germline CDR1 is MDHEN and CDR2 is SYDVKM. The V end was cut by 8 bases, the J end by 2 bases, with 18 bases between. CDR3 sequence: CASGMKGGPNTEAFF. The CDR3 nucleotides are TGTGCCAGCGGGATGAAAGGAGGACCCAACACTGAAGCTTTCTTT.

This chain joins TRBV6-2 or TRBV6-3 and TRBJ2-5; D remains ambiguous. V dropped 3 bases and J dropped 4 bases, with 12 bases sitting between them. The CDR3 is made up of 14 amino acids. Germline-derived CDR1 and CDR2 are MNHEY and SVGEGT. Here the CDR3 DNA reads TGTGCCAGCAGTTATCCTGTAGATAGAGAGACCCAGTACTTC. Translated, it gives CASSYPVDRETQYF.

The chain employs TRBV6-5 and TRBJ2-7; 9 bases are a match to TRBD1. V lost 2 bases and J lost 3; bases outside the gene matches: 5. The germline V gene has CDR1 MNHEY and CDR2 SVGAGI. The CDR3 totals 15 residues. The CDR3, as DNA: TGTGCCAGCAGTTACGCGGGGACAGGGTACTACGAGCAGTACTTC. Translated: CASSYAGTGYYEQYF.

This chain connects TRBV18 to TRBJ1-3, with D tentatively TRBD1 (5 bases). The CDR3 is made up of 15 amino acids. Germline V CDR1 and CDR2: KGHSH, LQKENI. Trimming removed 0 bases from V and 4 bases from J, with 10 bases in between. In DNA form, the CDR3 reads TGTGCCAGCTCACCACCCTACAGGTCGGGAAACACCATATATTTT. Translation gives CASSPPYRSGNTIYF. The full variable domain, its missing parts supplied by reference TRBV18 and TRBJ1-3, is NAGVMQNPRHLVRRRGQEARLRCSPMKGHSHVYWYRQLPEEGLKFMVYLQKENIIDESGMPKERFSAEFPKEGPSILRIQQVVRGDSAAYFCASSPPYRSGNTIYFGEGSWLTVV.

This chain links TRBV10-3 with TRBJ2-2, with D possibly TRBD2 on 5 matching bases. Germline V lookup: CDR1 ENHRY, CDR2 SYGVKD. Trimming took 8 bases from V and 1 from J, leaving 11 bases between them. This CDR3 contains 14 residues. The CDR3 spells CAIRGEGNTGELFF. The CDR3 DNA sequence: TGTGCCATCCGGGGAGAGGGGAACACCGGGGAGCTGTTTTTT.

The chain is built from TRBV11-2 and TRBJ2-1; TRBD2 matches 15 bases. CDR3 length equals 19 residues. Germline lookup yields CDR1 SGHAT and CDR2 FQNNGV. V shed 5 bases, J shed 4 bases, and the junction held 12 bases outside the gene matches. CDR3: CASSLSVGTSGRLYNEQFF. CDR3 bases: TGTGCCAGCAGCCTCTCCGTGGGGACTAGCGGGAGGCTGTACAATGAGCAGTTCTTC.

A few counts support this clone. V usage is TRBV9 and J usage is TRBJ2-7; 11 bases align to TRBD2. The CDR3 totals 16 residues. Germline loops: CDR1 SGDLS, CDR2 YYNGEE. V lost 3 bases to trimming and J lost 3 bases; unmatched junction nucleotides: 8. The CDR3 DNA reads TGTGCCAGCAGCGACGGACTAGCGGGTACCTTCTACGAGCAGTACTTC. This sequence encodes CASSDGLAGTFYEQYF. Complete variable domain (other parts from reference TRBV9 and TRBJ2-7): DSGVTQTPKHLITATGQRVTLRCSPRSGDLSVYWYQQSLDQGLQFLIQYYNGEERAKGNILERFSAQQFPDLHSELNLSSLELGDSALYFCASSDGLAGTFYEQYFGPGTRLTVT.

CDR3 sequence: CVRSPRQPSLGANQPQHF. CDR3 sequence (DNA): TGTGTCAGAAGCCCCCGACAGCCCTCGCTTGGGGCAAATCAGCCCCAGCATTTT. The genes are TRBV7-5 and TRBJ1-5; no DNA check was done on the table's D call, TRBD1. TRBV7-5 is recorded as a pseudogene. The CDR3 sequence is 18 residues long.

The table lists this clone with a count of one. V usage is TRBV18 and J usage is TRBJ1-1; 10 bases match TRBD1. The V and J ends lost 4 bases and 1 base, in that order; junction bases with no gene match: 9. Germline V gene lookup returns CDR1 KGHSH and CDR2 LQKENI. This CDR3 is built from 17 residues. The CDR3 nucleotides are TGTGCCAGCTCACAGAGCAGACAGGGGGCCGGGAACACTGAAGCTTTCTTT. Translation: CASSQSRQGAGNTEAFF.

This clone was seen a few times. The chain links TRBV12-3 or TRBV12-4 to TRBJ2-1; D gene uncertain. V lost 5 bases to trimming and J lost 4 bases, with 3 bases between them. This CDR3 is 11 amino acids long. CDR3 in DNA: TGTGCCAGCAGTGCGTACAATGAGCAGTTCTTC. Encoded protein: CASSAYNEQFF.

This clone appeared many times. This chain uses TRBV5-1 with TRBJ2-7; 10 nucleotides agree with TRBD2. The CDR3 length is 18 residues. Germline values: CDR1 SGHRS, CDR2 YFSETQ. V lost 1 base, J lost 3 bases, and 13 bases stayed unmatched. CDR3 DNA sequence: TGCGCCAGCAGCTTGCCCGAGGCTAGCGGGAGTTTCGGCTACGAGCAGTACTTC. This gives the protein CASSLPEASGSFGYEQYF.

This clone was picked up one time. V gene TRBV6-4 combines with J gene TRBJ1-1; no clear D gene. The germline V and J ends were trimmed by 3 bases and 4 bases, with 9 bases remaining between them. CDR3 length equals 13 residues. Germline-derived CDR1 and CDR2 are MRHNA and SNTAGT. The chain's CDR3 is CASSEEGATEAFF. The CDR3 DNA sequence: TGTGCCAGCAGTGAGGAGGGAGCCACTGAAGCTTTCTTT.

This clone was seen a handful of times. The V call is TRBV3-1 (or the pseudogene TRBV3-2), the J call TRBJ1-6; the match to TRBD1 covers 7 bases. Germline CDR1 is LGHDT and CDR2 is YNNKEL (reference sequence). Unmatched junction bases numbered 8, after V lost 5 bases and J lost 7 bases. CDR3 size: 15 residues. DNA for the CDR3: TGTGCCAGCAGCGACCTACAGGGGAAAAATTCACCCCTCCACTTT. Translated, it gives CASSDLQGKNSPLHF.

This chain connects TRBV7-3 to TRBJ1-1, with 7 bases lining up with TRBD1. The CDR3 totals 13 residues. Germline V gene sequence: CDR1 SGHTA, CDR2 FQGTGA. V trimming: 3 bases; J trimming: 7 bases; junction bases outside the gene matches: 5. The CDR3 DNA is TGTGCCAGCAGCTTGTTAGGGGGCAGTGAAGCTTTCTTT. Amino acids: CASSLLGGSEAFF.

The chain combines TRBV5-4 with TRBJ2-7; perhaps TRBD2 as D (5 bases). The CDR3 loop spans 15 amino acids. The ends were cut back, 2 bases at V and 2 bases at J, with 14 bases in the middle. Germline CDR1 and CDR2: SGHNT and YYREEE (reference sequence). This CDR3 reads CASSFRDAGTYEQYF. CDR3 nucleotide sequence: TGTGCCAGCAGCTTTCGGGATGCAGGCACCTACGAGCAGTACTTC.

The chain is built from TRBV5-4 and TRBJ2-7; D might be TRBD2 (6 bases). The germline V and J ends were trimmed by 2 bases and 3 bases, with 9 bases remaining between them. Germline-derived CDR1 and CDR2 are SGHNT and YYREEE (reference sequence). The length of the CDR3 is 13 residues. Here the CDR3 reads CASSLGLNYEQYF. The CDR3 coding sequence is TGTGCCAGCAGCTTAGGACTAAACTACGAGCAGTACTTC.

Only a few counts were recorded for this clone. J is TRBJ1-3 and V is TRBV3-1 (or the pseudogene TRBV3-2), with a possible D match to TRBD1 (5 bases). Germline V gene data show CDR1 as LGHDT and CDR2 as YNNKEL (reference sequence). The CDR3 spans 15 residues. V lost 4 bases and J 0 bases, leaving 10 bases between the germline ends. The CDR3 loop reads CASSLRQSSGNTIYF. The CDR3 region has the DNA TGTGCCAGCAGCCTTCGACAGAGCTCTGGAAACACCATATATTTT.

CDR3 in amino acids: CASRTTVGLVADTQYF. As DNA, the CDR3 is TGTGCCAGCAGAACGACAGTAGGATTGGTGGCAGATACGCAGTATTTT. The chain is built from TRBV2 and TRBJ2-3, with D perhaps matching TRBD1 (5 bases). Germline V gives CDR1 SNHLY, CDR2 FYNNEI. The CDR3 sequence is 16 residues long. V was clipped by 6 bases and J by 4 bases, with 20 bases between them.